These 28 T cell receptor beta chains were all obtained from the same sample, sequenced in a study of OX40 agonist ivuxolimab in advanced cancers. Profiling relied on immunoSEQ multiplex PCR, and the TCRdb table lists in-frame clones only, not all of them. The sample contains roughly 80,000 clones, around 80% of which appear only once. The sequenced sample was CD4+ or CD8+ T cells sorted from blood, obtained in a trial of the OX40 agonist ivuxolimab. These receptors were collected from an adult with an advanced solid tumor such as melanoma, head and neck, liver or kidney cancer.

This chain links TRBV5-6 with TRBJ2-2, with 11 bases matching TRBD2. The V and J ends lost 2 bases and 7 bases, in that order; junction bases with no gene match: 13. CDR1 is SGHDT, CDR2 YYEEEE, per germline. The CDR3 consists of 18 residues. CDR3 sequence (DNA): TGTGCCAGCAGCTTATCCGGGACTAGCGGCCTGAGAGGCGGGGAGCTGTTTTTT. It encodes CASSLSGTSGLRGGELFF.

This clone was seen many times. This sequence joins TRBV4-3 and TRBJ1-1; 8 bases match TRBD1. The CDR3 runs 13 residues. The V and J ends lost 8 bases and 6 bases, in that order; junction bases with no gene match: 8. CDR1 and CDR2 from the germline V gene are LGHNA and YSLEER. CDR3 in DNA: TGCGCCAGCGACAGGGGATCCGGCGCTGAAGCTTTCTTT. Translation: CASDRGSGAEAFF.

The CDR3 spells CASSYSDVGGKTQYF. The CDR3 DNA sequence: TGTGCCAGCAGTTACTCGGATGTGGGAGGAAAGACCCAGTACTTC. The V gene is TRBV6-5, the J gene TRBJ2-5; D perhaps matches TRBD2 (6 bases). Germline CDR1 MNHEY, CDR2 SVGAGI. CDR3 length equals 15 residues. V lost 0 bases and J 6 bases, leaving 14 bases between the germline ends.

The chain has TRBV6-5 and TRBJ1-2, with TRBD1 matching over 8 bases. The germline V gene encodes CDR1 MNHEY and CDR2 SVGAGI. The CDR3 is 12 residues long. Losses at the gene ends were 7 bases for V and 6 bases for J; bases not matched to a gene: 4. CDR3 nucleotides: TGTGCCAGCACCCAGGGGGCCGATGGCTACACCTTC. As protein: CASTQGADGYTF.

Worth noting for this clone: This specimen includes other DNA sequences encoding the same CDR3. As DNA, the CDR3 is TGTGCCAGCAGCTTGACCCGTAACAATGAGCAGTTCTTC. Protein: CASSLTRNNEQFF. J is TRBJ2-1 and V is TRBV5-4; D remains unclear. The V gene's germline CDR1 is SGHNT and CDR2 YYREEE (reference sequence). The CDR3 has 13 residues. Trimming shortened V by 1 base and J by 5 bases, and 7 bases separated the two germline ends.

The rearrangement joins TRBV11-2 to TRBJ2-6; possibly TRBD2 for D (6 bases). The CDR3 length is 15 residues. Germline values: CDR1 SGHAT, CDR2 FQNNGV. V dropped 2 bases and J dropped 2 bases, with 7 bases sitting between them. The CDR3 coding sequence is TGTGCCAGCAGCTTACAGCGGGCTGGGGCCAACGTCCTGACTTTC. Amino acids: CASSLQRAGANVLTF.

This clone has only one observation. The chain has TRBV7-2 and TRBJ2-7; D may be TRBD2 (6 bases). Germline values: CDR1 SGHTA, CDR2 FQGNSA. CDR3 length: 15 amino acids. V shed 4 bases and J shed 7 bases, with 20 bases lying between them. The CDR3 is CASSSTRGVADEQYF. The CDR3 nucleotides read TGTGCCAGCAGCTCGACCCGCGGGGTTGCGGATGAGCAGTACTTC.

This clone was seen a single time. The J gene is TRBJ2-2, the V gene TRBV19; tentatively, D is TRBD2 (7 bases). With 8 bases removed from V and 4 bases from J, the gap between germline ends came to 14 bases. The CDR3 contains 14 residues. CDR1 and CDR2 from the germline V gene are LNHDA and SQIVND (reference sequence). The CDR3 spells CASGGGVSTGELFF. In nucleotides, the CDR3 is TGTGCCAGTGGGGGGGGCGTTAGCACCGGGGAGCTGTTTTTT.

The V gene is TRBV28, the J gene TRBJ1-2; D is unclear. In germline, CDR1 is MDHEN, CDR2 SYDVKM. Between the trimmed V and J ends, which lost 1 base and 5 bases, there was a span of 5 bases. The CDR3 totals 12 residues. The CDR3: CASSLSEYGYTF. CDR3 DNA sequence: TGTGCCAGCAGTTTATCAGAGTATGGCTACACCTTC.

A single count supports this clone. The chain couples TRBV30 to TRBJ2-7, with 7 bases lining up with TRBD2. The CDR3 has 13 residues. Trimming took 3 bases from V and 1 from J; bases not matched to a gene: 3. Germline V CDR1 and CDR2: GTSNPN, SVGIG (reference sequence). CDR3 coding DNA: TGTGCCTGGAGGGGAGGGGAGTCCTACGAGCAGTACTTC. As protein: CAWRGGESYEQYF.

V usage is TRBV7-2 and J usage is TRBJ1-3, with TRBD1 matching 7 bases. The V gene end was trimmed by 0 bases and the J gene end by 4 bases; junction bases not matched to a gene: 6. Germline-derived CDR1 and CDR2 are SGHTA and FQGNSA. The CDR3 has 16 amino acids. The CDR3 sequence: CASSLAVPGQGNTIYF. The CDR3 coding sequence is TGTGCCAGCAGCTTAGCTGTACCGGGACAGGGAAACACCATATATTTT.

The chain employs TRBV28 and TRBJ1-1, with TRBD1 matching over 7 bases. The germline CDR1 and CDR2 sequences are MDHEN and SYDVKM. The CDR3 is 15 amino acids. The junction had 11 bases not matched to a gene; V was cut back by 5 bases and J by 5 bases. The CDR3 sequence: CASSLTTGTSTEAFF. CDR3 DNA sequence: TGTGCCAGCAGTCTGACGACAGGGACGAGTACTGAAGCTTTCTTT. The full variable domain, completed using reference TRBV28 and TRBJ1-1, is DVKVTQSSRYLVKRTGEKVFLECVQDMDHENMFWYRQDPGLGLRLIYFSYDVKMKEKGDIPEGYSVSREKKERFSLILESASTNQTSMYLCASSLTTGTSTEAFFGQGTRLTVV.

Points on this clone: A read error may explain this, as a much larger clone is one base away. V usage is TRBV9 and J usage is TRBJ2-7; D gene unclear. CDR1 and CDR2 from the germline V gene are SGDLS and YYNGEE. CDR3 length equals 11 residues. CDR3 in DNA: TGTGCCGGCAGCGACACCTACGAGCAGTACTTC. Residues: CAGSDTYEQYF.

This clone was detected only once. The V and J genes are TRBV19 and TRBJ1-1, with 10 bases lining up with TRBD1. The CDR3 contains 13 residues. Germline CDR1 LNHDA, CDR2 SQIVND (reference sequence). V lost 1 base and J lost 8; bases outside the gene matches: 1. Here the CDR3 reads CASSIGTGGEAFF. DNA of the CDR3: TGTGCCAGTAGTATAGGGACAGGGGGAGAAGCTTTCTTT.

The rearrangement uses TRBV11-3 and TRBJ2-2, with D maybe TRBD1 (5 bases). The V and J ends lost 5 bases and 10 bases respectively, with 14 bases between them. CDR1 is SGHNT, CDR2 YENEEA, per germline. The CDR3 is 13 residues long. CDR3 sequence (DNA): TGTGCCAGCAGCCCCGGACACGGCGAGGAGCTGTTTTTT. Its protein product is CASSPGHGEELFF.

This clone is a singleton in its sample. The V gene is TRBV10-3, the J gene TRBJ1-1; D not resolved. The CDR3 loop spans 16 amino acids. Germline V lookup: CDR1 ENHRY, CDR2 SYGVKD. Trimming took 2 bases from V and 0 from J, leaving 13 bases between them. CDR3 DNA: TGTGCCATCAGTGAGAGGCGTCACCGGATGAACACTGAAGCTTTCTTT. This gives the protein CAISERRHRMNTEAFF.

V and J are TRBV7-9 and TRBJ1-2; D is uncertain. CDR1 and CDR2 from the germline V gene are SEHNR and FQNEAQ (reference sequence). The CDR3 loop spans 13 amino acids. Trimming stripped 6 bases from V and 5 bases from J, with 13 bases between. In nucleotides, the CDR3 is TGTGCCAGCAGTTCCGGACGGGAGTATGGCTACACCTTC. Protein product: CASSSGREYGYTF.

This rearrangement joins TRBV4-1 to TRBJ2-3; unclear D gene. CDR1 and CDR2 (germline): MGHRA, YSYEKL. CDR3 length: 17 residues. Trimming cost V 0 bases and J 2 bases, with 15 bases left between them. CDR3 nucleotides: TGCGCCAGCAGCCAAGAAGGTAGTCGCCAACTCACAGATACGCAGTATTTT. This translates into CASSQEGSRQLTDTQYF.

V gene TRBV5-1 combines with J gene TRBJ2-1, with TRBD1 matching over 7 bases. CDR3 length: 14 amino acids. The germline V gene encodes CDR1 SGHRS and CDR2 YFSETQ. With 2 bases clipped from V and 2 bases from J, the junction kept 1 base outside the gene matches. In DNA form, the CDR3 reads TGCGCCAGCAGCTTAACAGGGGCCTACAATGAGCAGTTCTTC. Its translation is CASSLTGAYNEQFF.

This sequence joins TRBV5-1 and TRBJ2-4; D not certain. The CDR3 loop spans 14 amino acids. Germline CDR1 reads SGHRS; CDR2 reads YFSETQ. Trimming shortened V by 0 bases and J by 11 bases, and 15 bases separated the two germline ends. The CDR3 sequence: CASSLDLGGSLQYF. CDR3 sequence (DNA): TGCGCCAGCAGCTTGGATTTAGGCGGCAGTCTTCAGTACTTC.

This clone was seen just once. The CDR3 sequence: CASSEQGRSGELFF. The CDR3 nucleotides are TGTGCCAGCAGTGAACAGGGGAGAAGCGGGGAGCTGTTTTTT. The chain joins TRBV2 to TRBJ2-2; a weak D match, TRBD1 (6 bases). The germline CDR1 and CDR2 sequences are SNHLY and FYNNEI. V was cut by 2 bases and J by 7 bases, with 11 bases left in between. The CDR3 has 14 amino acids.

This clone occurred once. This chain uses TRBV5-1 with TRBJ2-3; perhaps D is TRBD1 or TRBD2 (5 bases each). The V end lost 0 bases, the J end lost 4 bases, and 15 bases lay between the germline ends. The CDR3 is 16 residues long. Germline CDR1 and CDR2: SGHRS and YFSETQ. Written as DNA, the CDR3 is TGCGCCAGCAGCTTGGAGGATCCAGGGAGCGCAGATACGCAGTATTTT. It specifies CASSLEDPGSADTQYF.

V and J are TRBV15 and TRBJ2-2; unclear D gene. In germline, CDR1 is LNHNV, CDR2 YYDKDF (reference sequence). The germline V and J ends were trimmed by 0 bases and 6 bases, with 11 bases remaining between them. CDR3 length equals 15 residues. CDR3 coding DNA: TGTGCCACCAGCAGAGATAAGAGTTTCGCCGGGGAGCTGTTTTTT. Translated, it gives CATSRDKSFAGELFF.

The CDR3 is CASTRIPTDYNSPLHF. The DNA for the CDR3 is TGTGCCAGCACACGAATCCCGACGGATTATAATTCACCCCTCCACTTT. The V gene is TRBV5-5, the J gene TRBJ1-6; D gene ambiguous. V lost 6 bases to trimming and J lost 4 bases, with 17 bases between them. CDR3 length: 16 amino acids. CDR1 and CDR2 (germline): SGHKS, YYEKEE (reference sequence).

CDR3 loop: CASSFLTRRKYGYTF. The CDR3 DNA is TGTGCCAGCAGTTTCTTAACTCGAAGGAAGTATGGCTACACCTTC. The rearrangement uses TRBV28 and TRBJ1-2, with D hard to call. CDR1 is MDHEN, CDR2 SYDVKM, per germline. The CDR3 runs to 15 residues. The V and J ends lost 3 bases and 5 bases respectively, with 16 bases between them.

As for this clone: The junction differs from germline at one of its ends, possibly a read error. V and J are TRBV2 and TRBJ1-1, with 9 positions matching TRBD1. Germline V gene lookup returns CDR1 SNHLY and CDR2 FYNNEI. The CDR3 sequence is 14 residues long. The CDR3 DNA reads TGTGCCAGCACTGAAAGGGACAGGGTCGGTGAAGCTTTCTTT. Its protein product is CASTERDRVGEAFF. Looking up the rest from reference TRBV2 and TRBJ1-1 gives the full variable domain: EPEVTQTPSHQVTQMGQEVILRCVPISNHLYFYWYRQILGQKVEFLVSFYNNEISEKSEIFDDQFSVERPDGSNFTLKIRSTKLEDSAMYFCASTERDRVGEAFFGQGTRLTVV.

CDR3 nucleotides: TGTGCCAGTAGTATAGATTTGGGGGCGTTAGGCAATCAGCCCCAGCATTTT. Protein: CASSIDLGALGNQPQHF. The chain links TRBV19 to TRBJ1-5; possibly TRBD1 for D (6 bases). CDR1 and CDR2 from the germline V gene are LNHDA and SQIVND (reference sequence). The CDR3 runs 17 residues. V was cut by 0 bases and J by 2 bases, with 14 bases left in between.

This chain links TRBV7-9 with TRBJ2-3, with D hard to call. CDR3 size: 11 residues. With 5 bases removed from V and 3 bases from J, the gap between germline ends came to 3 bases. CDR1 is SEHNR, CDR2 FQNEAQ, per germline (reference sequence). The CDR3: CASSPTDTQYF. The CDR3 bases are TGTGCCAGCAGCCCGACAGATACGCAGTATTTT.